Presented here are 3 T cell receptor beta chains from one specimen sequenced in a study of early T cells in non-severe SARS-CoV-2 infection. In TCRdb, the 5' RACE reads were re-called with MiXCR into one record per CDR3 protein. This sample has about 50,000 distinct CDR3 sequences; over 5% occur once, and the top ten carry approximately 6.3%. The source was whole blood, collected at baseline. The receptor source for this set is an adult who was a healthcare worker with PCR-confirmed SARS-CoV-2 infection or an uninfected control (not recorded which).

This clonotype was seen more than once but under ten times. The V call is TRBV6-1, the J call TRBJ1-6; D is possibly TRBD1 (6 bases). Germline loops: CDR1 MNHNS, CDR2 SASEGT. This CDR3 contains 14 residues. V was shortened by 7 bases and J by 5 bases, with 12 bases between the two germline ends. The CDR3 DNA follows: TGTGCCAGCACCCTAACAGGGCATAATTCACCCCTCCACTTT. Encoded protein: CASTLTGHNSPLHF.

The CDR3 DNA sequence: TGTGCCAGCAGTGACAGGGTCTACGAGCAGTACTTC. It specifies CASSDRVYEQYF. The chain uses TRBV6-2 or TRBV6-3 and TRBJ2-7, with TRBD1 identical over 7 bases. CDR1 is MNHEY, CDR2 SVGEGT, per germline. The CDR3 consists of 12 residues. The V segment lost 5 bases and the J segment 3 bases; nucleotides outside the gene matches: 1.

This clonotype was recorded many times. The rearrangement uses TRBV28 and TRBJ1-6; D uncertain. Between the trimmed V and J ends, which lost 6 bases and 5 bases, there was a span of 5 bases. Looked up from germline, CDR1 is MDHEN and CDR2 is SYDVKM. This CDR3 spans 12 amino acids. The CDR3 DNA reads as TGTGCCAGCAGGGGGAATAATTCACCCCTCCACTTT. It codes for CASRGNNSPLHF.